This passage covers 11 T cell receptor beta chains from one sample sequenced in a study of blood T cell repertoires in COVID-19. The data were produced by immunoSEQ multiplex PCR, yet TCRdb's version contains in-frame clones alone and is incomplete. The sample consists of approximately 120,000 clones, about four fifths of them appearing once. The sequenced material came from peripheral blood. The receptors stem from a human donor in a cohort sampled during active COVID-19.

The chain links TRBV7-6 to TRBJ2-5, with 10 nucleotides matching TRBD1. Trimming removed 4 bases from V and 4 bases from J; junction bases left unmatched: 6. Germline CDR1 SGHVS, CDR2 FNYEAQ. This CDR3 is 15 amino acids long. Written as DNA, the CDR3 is TGTGCCAGCAGCTCAAGGACAGGGGGTGTAGAGACCCAGTACTTC. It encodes CASSSRTGGVETQYF. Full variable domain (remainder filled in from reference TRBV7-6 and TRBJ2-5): GAGVSQSPRYKVTKRGQDVALRCDPISGHVSLYWYRQALGQGPEFLTYFNYEAQQDKSGLPNDRFSAERPEGSISTLTIQRTEQRDSAMYRCASSSRTGGVETQYFGPGTRLLVL.

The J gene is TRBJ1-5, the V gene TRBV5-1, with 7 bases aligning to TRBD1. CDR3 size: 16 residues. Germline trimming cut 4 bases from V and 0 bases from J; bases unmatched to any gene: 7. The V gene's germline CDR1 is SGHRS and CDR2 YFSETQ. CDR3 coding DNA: TGCGCCAGCAGCCCAGGGACAGTCAATAGCAATCAGCCCCAGCATTTT. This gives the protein CASSPGTVNSNQPQHF.

The CDR3 is CASSPPPREGKIDTQYF. The DNA for the CDR3 is TGTGCCAGCAGCCCCCCCCCGAGGGAGGGGAAGATAGATACGCAGTATTTT. J is TRBJ2-3 and V is TRBV11-3, with 7 nucleotides matching TRBD2. There are 17 residues in the CDR3. J lost 5 bases, V lost 5 bases, and 16 bases had no gene match. The germline V gene encodes CDR1 SGHNT and CDR2 YENEEA. Based on the CDR3 plus reference TRBV11-3 and TRBJ2-3, the full variable domain is EAGVVQSPRYKIIEKKQPVAFWCNPISGHNTLYWYLQNLGQGPELLIRYENEEAVDDSQLPKDRFSAERLKGVDSTLKIQPAELGDSAVYLCASSPPPREGKIDTQYFGPGTRLTVL.

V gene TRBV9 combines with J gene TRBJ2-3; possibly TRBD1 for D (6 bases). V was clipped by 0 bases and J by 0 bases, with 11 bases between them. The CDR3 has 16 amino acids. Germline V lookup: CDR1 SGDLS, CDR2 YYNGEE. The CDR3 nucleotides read TGTGCCAGCAGCGTAGTAACAGGGAGCAGCACAGATACGCAGTATTTT. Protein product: CASSVVTGSSTDTQYF.

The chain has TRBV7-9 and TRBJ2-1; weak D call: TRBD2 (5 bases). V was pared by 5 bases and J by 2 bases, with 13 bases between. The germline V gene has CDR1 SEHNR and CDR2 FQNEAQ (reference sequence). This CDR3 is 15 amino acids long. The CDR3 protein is CASSRLEGPYNEQFF. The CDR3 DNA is TGTGCCAGCAGCCGACTCGAGGGCCCCTACAATGAGCAGTTCTTC. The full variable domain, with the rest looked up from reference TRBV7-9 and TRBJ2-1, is DTGVSQNPRHKITKRGQNVTFRCDPISEHNRLYWYRQTLGQGPEFLTYFQNEAQLEKSRLLSDRFSAERPKGSFSTLEIQRTEQGDSAMYLCASSRLEGPYNEQFFGPGTRLTVL.

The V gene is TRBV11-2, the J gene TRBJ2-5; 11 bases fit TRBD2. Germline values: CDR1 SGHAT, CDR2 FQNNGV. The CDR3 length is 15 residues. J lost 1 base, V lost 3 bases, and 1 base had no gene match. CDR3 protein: CASSFTSGSQETQYF. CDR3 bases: TGTGCCAGCAGCTTTACTAGCGGGAGCCAAGAGACCCAGTACTTC.

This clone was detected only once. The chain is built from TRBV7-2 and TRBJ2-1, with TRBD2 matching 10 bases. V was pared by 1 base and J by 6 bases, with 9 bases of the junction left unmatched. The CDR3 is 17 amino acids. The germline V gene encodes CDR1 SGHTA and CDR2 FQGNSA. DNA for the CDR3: TGTGCCAGCAGCTTAGTTCTAGCGGGAGTGGTGGGCAATGAGCAGTTCTTC. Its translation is CASSLVLAGVVGNEQFF.

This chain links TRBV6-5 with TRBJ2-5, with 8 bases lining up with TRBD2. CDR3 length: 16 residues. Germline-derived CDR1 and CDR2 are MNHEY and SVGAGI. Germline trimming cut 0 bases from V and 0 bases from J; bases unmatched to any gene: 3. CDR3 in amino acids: CASSYSETSDQETQYF. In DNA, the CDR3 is TGTGCCAGCAGTTACTCGGAGACTAGCGACCAAGAGACCCAGTACTTC.

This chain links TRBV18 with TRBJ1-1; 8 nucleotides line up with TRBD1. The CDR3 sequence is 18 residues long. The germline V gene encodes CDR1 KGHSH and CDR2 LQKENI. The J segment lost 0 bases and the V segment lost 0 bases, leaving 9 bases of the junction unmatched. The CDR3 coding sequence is TGTGCCAGCTCACCACCGCAACCTCTGGACAGGGTGAACACTGAAGCTTTCTTT. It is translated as CASSPPQPLDRVNTEAFF.

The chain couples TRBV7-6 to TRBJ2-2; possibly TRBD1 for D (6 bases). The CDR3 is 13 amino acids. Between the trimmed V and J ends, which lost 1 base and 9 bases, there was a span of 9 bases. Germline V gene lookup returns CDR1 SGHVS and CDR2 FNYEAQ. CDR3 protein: CASSLVGAWELFF. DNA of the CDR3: TGTGCCAGCAGCTTAGTGGGGGCCTGGGAGCTGTTTTTT.

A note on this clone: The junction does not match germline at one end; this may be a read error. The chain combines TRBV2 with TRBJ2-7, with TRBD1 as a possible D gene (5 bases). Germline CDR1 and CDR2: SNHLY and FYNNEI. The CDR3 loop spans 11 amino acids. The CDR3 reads CASSEGPDRNF. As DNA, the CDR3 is TGTGCCAGCAGTGAAGGTCCAGACAGAAACTTC.